This paragraph reports one TCR beta chain. The antigen is unknown. In making TCR beta libraries, quantitative 5'-RACE with molecular barcodes was used. TCRdb independently ran MiXCR on the 5' RACE reads; one entry per CDR3 protein. The sample has more than 250,000 distinct CDR3 sequences; 6.5% to 10% are singletons. This sample is part of a study of CD8 T cells in ankylosing spondylitis. Trimming cost V 0 bases and J 8 bases, with 9 bases left between them. The germline gives CDR1 SGDLS, CDR2 YYNGEE. CDR3 length equals 13 residues. Study-wide results and caveats: Clones linked with disease were CD8+ and fairly uncommon in the peripheral blood. Some motif variants were previously reported in reactive arthritis synovial fluid and blood. Significant enrichment of disease-linked clones was reported in matched ankylosing spondylitis synovial fluid. One TCR beta motif, made up of about 8 highly homologous variants, appeared characteristic of ankylosing spondylitis blood.

The receptor comes from a male donor with ankylosing spondylitis. The sequenced sample consisted of blood, either unsorted or a sorted T cell fraction (not recorded which). This rearrangement joins TRBV9 to TRBJ2-1; weak D call: TRBD2 (6 bases). The CDR3 nucleotides are TGTGCCAGCAGCGTAGGTGGCGGGGATGAGCAGTTCTTC. This sequence encodes CASSVGGGDEQFF.